The 32 T cell receptor beta chains in this list originate from one sample, sequenced in a study of blood T cell repertoires in COVID-19. Generated by immunoSEQ multiplex PCR, the TCRdb table keeps only in-frame clones and is missing some. Among some 180,000 clones listed, under 90% were seen once. Source material: peripheral blood. These receptors were collected from a man aged 60 to 75 with acute or convalescent COVID-19.

The V and J genes are TRBV4-1 and TRBJ2-7; 10 positions agree with TRBD2. This CDR3 has 15 residues. V dropped 2 bases and J dropped 3; count of bases not matched to a gene: 4. CDR1 MGHRA and CDR2 YSYEKL come from the germline V gene. CDR3 DNA sequence: TGCGCCAGCAGCCAACGAGCGGGGGGGATCTACGAGCAGTACTTC. Its translation is CASSQRAGGIYEQYF.

The V and J genes are TRBV6-5 and TRBJ1-3; D is uncertain. V shed 6 bases and J shed 4 bases, with 10 bases lying between them. Germline CDR1 and CDR2: MNHEY and SVGAGI. This CDR3 has 13 amino acids. The CDR3 loop reads CASREVQGNTIYF. The CDR3 nucleotides read TGTGCCAGCAGGGAGGTACAAGGAAACACCATATATTTT.

V and J are TRBV3-1 (or the pseudogene TRBV3-2) and TRBJ2-3; weak D call: TRBD2 (6 bases). With 4 bases removed from V and 0 bases from J, the gap between germline ends came to 11 bases. The germline V gene encodes CDR1 LGHDT and CDR2 YNNKEL (reference sequence). The length of the CDR3 is 15 residues. CDR3 sequence: CASSRSGLSTDTQYF. The CDR3 region has the DNA TGTGCCAGCAGCCGCAGCGGGTTGAGCACAGATACGCAGTATTTT.

This sequence joins TRBV10-2 and TRBJ2-7, with D possibly TRBD1 on 6 matching bases. The germline CDR1 and CDR2 sequences are WSHSY and SAAADI. The CDR3 spans 14 residues. Deletions cut 6 bases from V and 2 bases from J, with 14 bases between. Written as DNA, the CDR3 is TGCGCCAGCAGCAACAGGGTGCGAACCTACGAGCAGTACTTC. Its translation: CASSNRVRTYEQYF.

The chain is built from TRBV9 and TRBJ1-4, with TRBD1 identical over 7 bases. The trim removed 4 bases at V and 5 bases at J, leaving 11 bases unmatched. CDR1 is SGDLS and CDR2 is YYNGEE in the germline V gene. The length of the CDR3 is 16 residues. The CDR3 is CASSPGGRGRNEKLFF. The CDR3 region has the DNA TGTGCCAGCAGCCCAGGGGGTAGGGGCAGGAATGAAAAACTGTTTTTT.

The J gene is TRBJ1-6, the V gene TRBV4-1, with 8 bases aligning to TRBD1. The CDR3 is made up of 14 amino acids. V trimming: 3 bases; J trimming: 10 bases; junction bases outside the gene matches: 5. CDR1 is MGHRA, CDR2 YSYEKL, per germline. The CDR3: CASSHRGPTSPLHF. CDR3 bases: TGCGCCAGCAGCCACAGGGGGCCCACATCACCCCTCCACTTT.

V and J are TRBV11-2 and TRBJ2-3, with 15 bases identical to TRBD2. V dropped 5 bases and J dropped 8; count of bases not matched to a gene: 5. Germline V gene data show CDR1 as SGHAT and CDR2 as FQNNGV. The CDR3 runs to 15 residues. The CDR3 sequence: CASSAPGLAGGTQYF. The DNA of the CDR3 is TGTGCCAGCAGCGCACCGGGACTAGCGGGGGGTACGCAGTATTTT.

The chain joins TRBV5-6 to TRBJ2-5; TRBD2 matches at 7 bases. This CDR3 region has 15 residues. Trimming took 0 bases from V and 5 from J; bases not matched to a gene: 7. Germline CDR1 reads SGHDT; CDR2 reads YYEEEE. Here the CDR3 DNA reads TGTGCCAGCAGCTTGGTAAGACTAGCTCTGGAGACCCAGTACTTC. It translates to CASSLVRLALETQYF.

The count of this clone is one. DNA of the CDR3: TGTGCCAGCAGCTTAGCTGGGACAACTAGCACAGATACGCAGTATTTT. Protein: CASSLAGTTSTDTQYF. This sequence joins TRBV7-6 and TRBJ2-3, with a possible D match to TRBD1 (6 bases). Germline CDR1 reads SGHVS; CDR2 reads FNYEAQ. This CDR3 contains 16 residues. V was pared by 0 bases and J by 0 bases, with 10 bases between.

The rearrangement uses TRBV13 and TRBJ2-7; 14 bases align to TRBD2. The CDR3 is 17 residues long. Germline V gene data show CDR1 as PRHDT and CDR2 as FYEKMQ (reference sequence). V shed 1 base and J 5 bases; nucleotides not matched to a gene: 7. The CDR3 reads CASSLEGLAGVGDEQYF. CDR3 nucleotide sequence: TGTGCCAGCAGCTTAGAGGGACTAGCGGGAGTTGGGGACGAGCAGTACTTC.

CDR3 nucleotide sequence: TGTGCCAGCAGCTTAGCGGGAGGTGGGGCCAACGTCCTGACTTTC. Amino acids: CASSLAGGGANVLTF. The V gene is TRBV7-3, the J gene TRBJ2-6; TRBD2 matches 8 bases. V lost 2 bases to trimming and J lost 3 bases; unmatched junction nucleotides: 0. The CDR3 is 15 amino acids. The germline V gene has CDR1 SGHTA and CDR2 FQGTGA.

The V call is TRBV29-1, the J call TRBJ2-2, with D possibly TRBD1 on 6 matching bases. Germline-derived CDR1 and CDR2 are SQVTM and ANQGSEA. Deletions cut 6 bases from V and 8 bases from J, with 16 bases between. CDR3 length equals 13 residues. CDR3 nucleotide sequence: TGCAGCGTCCACCGGGACAATGGAGGGGAGCTGTTTTTT. Amino acid sequence: CSVHRDNGGELFF.

The J gene is TRBJ2-7, the V gene TRBV5-1; possibly TRBD2 for D (5 bases). Trimming removed 0 bases at V and 0 bases at J, with 19 bases between. The CDR3 is 18 residues long. From germline, CDR1 is SGHRS and CDR2 YFSETQ. CDR3 nucleotide sequence: TGCGCCAGCAGCTTGGTTATCATCGCCGGGGAAATCTCCTACGAGCAGTACTTC. Its translation: CASSLVIIAGEISYEQYF.

The rearrangement uses TRBV5-1 and TRBJ2-3; 7 positions agree with TRBD2. Germline CDR1 SGHRS, CDR2 YFSETQ. This CDR3 has 15 amino acids. V lost 0 bases to trimming and J lost 5 bases; unmatched junction nucleotides: 6. The CDR3 protein is CASSLVASGVDTQYF. CDR3 DNA sequence: TGCGCCAGCAGCTTGGTCGCTAGCGGAGTAGATACGCAGTATTTT.

The chain is built from TRBV11-2 and TRBJ1-1; 8 nucleotides match TRBD1. The junction had 20 bases not matched to a gene; V was cut back by 4 bases and J by 4 bases. The CDR3 runs to 19 residues. Germline lookup yields CDR1 SGHAT and CDR2 FQNNGV. The CDR3 reads CASSSSRWTGRMSGTEAFF. In DNA, the CDR3 is TGTGCCAGCAGCTCTAGCCGATGGACAGGGCGAATGAGTGGCACTGAAGCTTTCTTT.

This clone was detected once. The CDR3 spells CATSDPGPGTEPQHF. The CDR3 bases are TGTGCCACCAGTGATCCAGGTCCGGGAACGGAGCCCCAGCATTTT. The chain uses TRBV24-1 and TRBJ1-5, with D hard to call. Germline V gene data show CDR1 as KGHDR and CDR2 as SFDVKD. The CDR3 loop spans 15 amino acids. Trimming cost V 3 bases and J 8 bases, with 16 bases left between them.

The rearrangement uses TRBV6-8 and TRBJ2-7; 9 bases map to TRBD2. Trimming took 0 bases from V and 3 from J; bases not matched to a gene: 6. This CDR3 is 16 amino acids long. CDR1 is MNHGY and CDR2 is SAAAGT in the germline V gene. DNA for the CDR3: TGTGCCAGCAGTTACTCGTGGCTAGCGGGAAACTACGAGCAGTACTTC. It encodes CASSYSWLAGNYEQYF.

V gene TRBV5-4 combines with J gene TRBJ1-6; D may be TRBD1 (5 bases). Germline CDR1 reads SGHNT; CDR2 reads YYREEE (reference sequence). Trimming shortened V by 4 bases and J by 11 bases, and 16 bases separated the two germline ends. The CDR3 length is 14 residues. The CDR3 sequence is CASSPTGPMTPLHF. CDR3 DNA: TGTGCCAGCAGCCCAACAGGTCCAATGACACCCCTCCACTTT.

CDR3 sequence: CASNLRAGGTYEQYF. The CDR3 DNA is TGCGCCAGCAACCTACGGGCGGGAGGAACCTACGAGCAGTACTTC. V is TRBV5-1 and J is TRBJ2-7; TRBD2 aligns across 8 bases. CDR1 and CDR2 (germline): SGHRS, YFSETQ. The CDR3 length is 15 residues. V gave up 6 bases and J gave up 2 bases; unmatched junction bases: 10.

The CDR3 is CASRGQNSGANVLTF. The CDR3 region has the DNA TGTGCCAGCAGAGGACAAAACTCTGGGGCCAACGTCCTGACTTTC. V is TRBV6-5 and J is TRBJ2-6; a possible D gene is TRBD1 (5 bases). Germline values: CDR1 MNHEY, CDR2 SVGAGI. This CDR3 is 15 amino acids long. V was trimmed by 6 bases and J by 0 bases, leaving 9 bases between them.

The rearrangement links TRBV30 to TRBJ1-1; 7 nucleotides match TRBD1. The V gene's germline CDR1 is GTSNPN and CDR2 SVGIG (reference sequence). CDR3 length equals 12 residues. V lost 2 bases and J lost 7; bases outside the gene matches: 4. The DNA for the CDR3 is TGTGCCTGGAGTCACACAGGGGTTGAAGCTTTCTTT. Amino acid sequence: CAWSHTGVEAFF.

This rearrangement joins TRBV3-1 (or the pseudogene TRBV3-2) to TRBJ1-1, with D possibly matching TRBD1 (5 bases). Germline V CDR1 and CDR2: LGHDT, YNNKEL (reference sequence). CDR3 length equals 13 residues. V was shortened by 1 base and J by 6 bases, with 9 bases between the two germline ends. The CDR3 reads CASSQGGLSEAFF. CDR3 coding DNA: TGTGCCAGCAGCCAAGGGGGCCTCTCTGAAGCTTTCTTT.

This clone appeared a single time. The chain recombines TRBV29-1 with TRBJ1-5; D is perhaps TRBD1 (6 bases). Germline values: CDR1 SQVTM, CDR2 ANQGSEA. This CDR3 spans 13 amino acids. V lost 4 bases, J lost 5 bases, and 12 bases lay in between. This CDR3 reads CSVGSGADQPQHF. The CDR3 DNA reads as TGCAGCGTTGGATCAGGGGCGGATCAGCCCCAGCATTTT.

The chain couples TRBV27 to TRBJ2-1; TRBD2 matches at 11 bases. Trimming cost V 8 bases and J 5 bases; bases outside gene matches: 11. Per germline, CDR1 MNHEY and CDR2 SMNVEV (reference sequence). There are 16 residues in the CDR3. The CDR3 nucleotides are TGTGCCAGCTCCGGACTAGCGGGTACTGGCCACAATGAGCAGTTCTTC. Amino acid sequence: CASSGLAGTGHNEQFF.

This clone came up once. This rearrangement joins TRBV30 to TRBJ1-1, with a weak D call TRBD1 (5 bases). This CDR3 spans 12 amino acids. Trimming shortened V by 3 bases and J by 11 bases, and 16 bases separated the two germline ends. Germline CDR1 and CDR2: GTSNPN and SVGIG (reference sequence). The CDR3 nucleotides are TGTGCCTGGAGAGCGGGGGAAAAGGGGGCTTTCTTT. Encoded protein: CAWRAGEKGAFF.

The chain combines TRBV3-1 (or the pseudogene TRBV3-2) with TRBJ1-2; maybe TRBD1 (5 bases). The CDR3 is made up of 15 amino acids. V was shortened by 0 bases and J by 4 bases, with 12 bases between the two germline ends. Looked up from germline, CDR1 is LGHDT and CDR2 is YNNKEL (reference sequence). CDR3 amino acids: CASSQDRVGGYGYTF. DNA of the CDR3: TGTGCCAGCAGCCAAGATCGAGTGGGGGGCTATGGCTACACCTTC.

This clone has a single count. This chain connects TRBV27 to TRBJ1-1; no firm D call. Per germline, CDR1 MNHEY and CDR2 SMNVEV (reference sequence). This CDR3 has 14 residues. V lost 3 bases to trimming and J lost 1 base, with 9 bases between them. The CDR3, as DNA: TGTGCCAGCAGTTTCACGAGAACGAACACTGAAGCTTTCTTT. Translating it yields CASSFTRTNTEAFF.

In this sample, this clone turned up once. The chain combines TRBV2 with TRBJ1-2; 9 bases are a match to TRBD1. The junction had 5 bases not matched to a gene; V was cut back by 7 bases and J by 5 bases. The CDR3 totals 13 residues. Germline CDR1 is SNHLY and CDR2 is FYNNEI. CDR3 in amino acids: CASNSGQGYGYTF. The CDR3 DNA reads as TGTGCCAGCAATTCGGGACAGGGTTATGGCTACACCTTC.

For the CDR3, the DNA is TGTGCCACCAGCAGAGACCCGGGACTTAGCAATCAGCCCCAGCATTTT. This encodes CATSRDPGLSNQPQHF. The chain uses TRBV15 and TRBJ1-5; possible D gene TRBD1, 5 bases. CDR3 size: 16 residues. Germline values: CDR1 LNHNV, CDR2 YYDKDF (reference sequence). V lost 0 bases, J lost 0 bases, and 9 bases lay in between.

The chain has TRBV9 and TRBJ2-7, with a tentative D call TRBD2 (6 bases). There are 16 residues in the CDR3. Looked up from germline, CDR1 is SGDLS and CDR2 is YYNGEE. V was pared by 0 bases and J by 2 bases, with 15 bases between. The CDR3, as DNA: TGTGCCAGCAGCGTAGCAGGCGGGACTTACACCTACGAGCAGTACTTC. As protein: CASSVAGGTYTYEQYF.

The rearrangement uses TRBV27 and TRBJ1-2, with 7 bases aligning to TRBD1. Trimming removed 4 bases from V and 4 bases from J; junction bases left unmatched: 3. The CDR3 length is 13 residues. Germline assignment: CDR1 MNHEY and CDR2 SMNVEV (reference sequence). This CDR3 reads CASSSQGGYGYTF. The DNA for the CDR3 is TGTGCCAGCAGTTCTCAGGGGGGCTATGGCTACACCTTC.

The rearrangement uses TRBV9 and TRBJ2-2; possibly TRBD1 for D (5 bases). The CDR3 spans 17 residues. V lost 1 base and J lost 1, with 14 bases in between. Germline V gene lookup returns CDR1 SGDLS and CDR2 YYNGEE. The CDR3 DNA reads as TGTGCCAGCAGCGTAACAGGTGGTACCCTGAACACCGGGGAGCTGTTTTTT. It encodes CASSVTGGTLNTGELFF.